The source of this T cell receptor beta chain is a study of blood T cell repertoires in COVID-19. Study as a whole: PBMCs, B-cell-depleted T cells, or T cells provided the cDNA or gDNA that made up the material.

In the authors' workflow: Using reference gene primer amplification, nucleated cell counts were estimated. TCRdb keeps only in-frame clones here, not all; method: immunoSEQ multiplex PCR. The V and J calls and clone size were taken over from that table, and D and trimming were inferred from the DNA. The sample holds about 230,000 clones, 70% to 90% seen once. V was cut by 3 bases and J by 8 bases, with 11 bases left in between. This CDR3 is 14 amino acids long. Germline assignment: CDR1 SEHNR and CDR2 FQNEAQ (reference sequence). Cohort 3 recovery required two negative PCRs, clearance, or symptom resolution.

This rearrangement joins TRBV7-9 to TRBJ1-6; possible D gene TRBD1, 6 bases. The source of this sequence is a man younger than 40 who had recovered from COVID-19. What was sequenced was PBMCs or T cells enriched from blood (not recorded which). CDR3 amino acids: CASSFSGVYSPLHF. The CDR3 DNA follows: TGTGCCAGCAGCTTTTCAGGGGTTTATTCACCCCTCCACTTT.